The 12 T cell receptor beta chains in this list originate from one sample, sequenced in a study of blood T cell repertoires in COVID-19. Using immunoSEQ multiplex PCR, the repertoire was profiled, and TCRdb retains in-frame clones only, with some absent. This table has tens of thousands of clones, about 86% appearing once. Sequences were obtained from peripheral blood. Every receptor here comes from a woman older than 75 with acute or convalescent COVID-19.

Here the CDR3 reads CASSKTSGIYEQFF. The CDR3 bases are TGTGCCAGCAGTAAGACTAGCGGGATATATGAGCAGTTCTTC. The rearrangement joins TRBV6-5 to TRBJ2-1, with TRBD2 matching 11 bases. CDR1 MNHEY and CDR2 SVGAGI come from the germline V gene. The J segment lost 8 bases and the V segment lost 5 bases, leaving 5 bases of the junction unmatched. This CDR3 is built from 14 residues.

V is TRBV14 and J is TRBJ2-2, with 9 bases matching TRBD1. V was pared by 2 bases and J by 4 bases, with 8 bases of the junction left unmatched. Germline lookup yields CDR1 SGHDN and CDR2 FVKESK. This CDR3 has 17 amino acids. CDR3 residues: CASSQPDRGLRTGELFF. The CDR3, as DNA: TGTGCCAGCAGCCAACCGGACAGGGGATTGCGCACCGGGGAGCTGTTTTTT.

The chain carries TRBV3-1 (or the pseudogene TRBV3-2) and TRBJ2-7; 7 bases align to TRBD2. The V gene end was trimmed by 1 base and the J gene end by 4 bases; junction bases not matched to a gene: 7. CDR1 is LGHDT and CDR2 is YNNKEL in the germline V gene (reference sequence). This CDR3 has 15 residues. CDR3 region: CASSQALTAGYEQYF. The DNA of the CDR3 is TGTGCCAGCAGCCAAGCCCTCACAGCGGGGTACGAGCAGTACTTC.

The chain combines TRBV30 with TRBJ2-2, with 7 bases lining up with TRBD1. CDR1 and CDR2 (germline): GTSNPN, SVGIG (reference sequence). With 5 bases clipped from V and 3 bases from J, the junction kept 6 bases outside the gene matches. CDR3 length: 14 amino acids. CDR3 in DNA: TGTGCCTGGGCGCCGACAGGGTACACCGGGGAGCTGTTTTTT. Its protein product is CAWAPTGYTGELFF.

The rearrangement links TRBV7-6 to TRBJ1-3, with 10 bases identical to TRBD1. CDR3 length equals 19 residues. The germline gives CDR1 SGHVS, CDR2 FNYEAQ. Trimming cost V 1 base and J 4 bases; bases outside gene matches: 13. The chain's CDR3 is CASSLGPPGQGFVGNTIYF. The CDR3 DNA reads TGTGCCAGCAGCTTAGGACCACCGGGACAGGGGTTTGTCGGAAACACCATATATTTT. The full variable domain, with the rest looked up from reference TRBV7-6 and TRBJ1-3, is GAGVSQSPRYKVTKRGQDVALRCDPISGHVSLYWYRQALGQGPEFLTYFNYEAQQDKSGLPNDRFSAERPEGSISTLTIQRTEQRDSAMYRCASSLGPPGQGFVGNTIYFGEGSWLTVV.

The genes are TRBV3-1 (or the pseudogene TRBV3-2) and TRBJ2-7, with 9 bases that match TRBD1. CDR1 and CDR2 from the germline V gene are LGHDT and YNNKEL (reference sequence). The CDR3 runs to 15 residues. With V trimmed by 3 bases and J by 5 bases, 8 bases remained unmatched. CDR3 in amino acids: CASSHPTGGSDEQYF. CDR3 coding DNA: TGTGCCAGCAGCCATCCGACAGGGGGGTCTGACGAGCAGTACTTC.

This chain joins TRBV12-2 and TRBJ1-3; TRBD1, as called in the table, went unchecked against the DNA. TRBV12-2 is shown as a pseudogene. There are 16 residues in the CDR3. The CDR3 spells CASRLYTSRAGNTIYF. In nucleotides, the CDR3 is TGTGCAAGTCGCTTATATACGAGCAGGGCTGGAAACACCATATATTTT.

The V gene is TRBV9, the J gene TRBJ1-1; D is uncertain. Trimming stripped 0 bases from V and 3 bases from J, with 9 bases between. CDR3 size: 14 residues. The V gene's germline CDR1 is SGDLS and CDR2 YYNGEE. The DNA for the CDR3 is TGTGCCAGCAGCGTAGGTCTCGAGTACACTGAAGCTTTCTTT. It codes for CASSVGLEYTEAFF. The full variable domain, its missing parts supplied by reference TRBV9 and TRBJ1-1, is DSGVTQTPKHLITATGQRVTLRCSPRSGDLSVYWYQQSLDQGLQFLIQYYNGEERAKGNILERFSAQQFPDLHSELNLSSLELGDSALYFCASSVGLEYTEAFFGQGTRLTVV.

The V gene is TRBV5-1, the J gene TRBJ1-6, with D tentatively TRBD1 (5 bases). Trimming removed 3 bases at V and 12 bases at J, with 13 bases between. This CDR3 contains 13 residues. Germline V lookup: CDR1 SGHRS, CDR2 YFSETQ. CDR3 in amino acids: CASSSDTRGPLHF. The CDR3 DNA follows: TGCGCCAGCAGCTCGGACACCCGTGGACCCCTCCACTTT.

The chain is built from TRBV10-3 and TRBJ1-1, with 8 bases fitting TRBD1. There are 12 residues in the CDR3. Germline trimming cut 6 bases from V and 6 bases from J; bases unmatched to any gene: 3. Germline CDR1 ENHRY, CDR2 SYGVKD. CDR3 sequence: CAIRDRDSEAFF. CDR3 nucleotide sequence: TGTGCCATCAGGGACAGGGACTCTGAAGCTTTCTTT.

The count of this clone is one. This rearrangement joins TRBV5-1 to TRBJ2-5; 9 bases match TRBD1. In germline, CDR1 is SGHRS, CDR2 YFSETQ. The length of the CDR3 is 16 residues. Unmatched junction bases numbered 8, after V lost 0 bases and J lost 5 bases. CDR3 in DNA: TGCGCCAGCAGCTTGGAGGCCGGGACAGGGCGGGAGACCCAGTACTTC. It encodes CASSLEAGTGRETQYF.

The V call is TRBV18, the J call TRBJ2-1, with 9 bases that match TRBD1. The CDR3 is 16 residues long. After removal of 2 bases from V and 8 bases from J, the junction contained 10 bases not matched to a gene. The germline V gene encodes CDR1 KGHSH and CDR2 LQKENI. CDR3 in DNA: TGTGCCAGCTCACCATCCTTGACAGGGGGGCTCGATGAGCAGTTCTTC. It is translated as CASSPSLTGGLDEQFF.